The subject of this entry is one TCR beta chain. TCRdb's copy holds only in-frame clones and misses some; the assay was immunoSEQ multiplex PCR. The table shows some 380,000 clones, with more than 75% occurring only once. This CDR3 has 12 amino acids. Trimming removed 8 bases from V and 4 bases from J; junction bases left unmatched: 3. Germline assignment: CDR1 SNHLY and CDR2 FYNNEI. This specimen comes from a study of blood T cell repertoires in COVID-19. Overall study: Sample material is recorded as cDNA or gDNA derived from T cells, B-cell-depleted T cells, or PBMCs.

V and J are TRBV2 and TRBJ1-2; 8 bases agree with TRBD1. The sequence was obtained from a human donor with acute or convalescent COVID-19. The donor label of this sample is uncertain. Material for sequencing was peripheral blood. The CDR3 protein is CASGDRSYGYTF. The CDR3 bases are TGTGCCAGCGGGGACAGGAGCTATGGCTACACCTTC.